Below are 26 T cell receptor beta chains sequenced from a single sample in a study of radiotherapy plus CTLA-4 blockade in lung cancer. Clones were sequenced by immunoSEQ multiplex PCR, and TCRdb holds only the in-frame ones, with some missing. The table records about 46,000 clones, 79% of them present only once. This material consisted of peripheral blood, taken from a patient treated with radiotherapy plus ipilimumab. The source of these receptors is a human donor with non-small cell lung cancer who had a complete response to radiotherapy plus ipilimumab.

The V call is TRBV6-5, the J call TRBJ1-5; 10 bases are a match to TRBD1. CDR3 length: 15 residues. The junction had 4 bases not matched to a gene; V was cut back by 6 bases and J by 2 bases. The germline V gene encodes CDR1 MNHEY and CDR2 SVGAGI. CDR3 sequence: CASSIGQGGNQPQHF. DNA for the CDR3: TGTGCCAGCAGCATTGGACAGGGGGGCAATCAGCCCCAGCATTTT.

The chain uses TRBV11-2 and TRBJ2-2; TRBD2 matches 8 bases. Germline V gene data show CDR1 as SGHAT and CDR2 as FQNNGV. This CDR3 has 18 residues. The V gene end was trimmed by 4 bases and the J gene end by 7 bases; junction bases not matched to a gene: 17. The CDR3 sequence: CASSSSFMGGRKSGELFF. The CDR3 nucleotides read TGTGCCAGCAGCTCGTCCTTTATGGGCGGGAGGAAGAGCGGGGAGCTGTTTTTT. The full variable domain, rest sourced from reference TRBV11-2 and TRBJ2-2, is EAGVAQSPRYKIIEKRQSVAFWCNPISGHATLYWYQQILGQGPKLLIQFQNNGVVDDSQLPKDRFSAERLKGVDSTLKIQPAKLEDSAVYLCASSSSFMGGRKSGELFFGEGSRLTVL.

This chain links TRBV5-4 with TRBJ2-3; D may be TRBD1 (5 bases). CDR1 and CDR2 from the germline V gene are SGHNT and YYREEE (reference sequence). Trimming left V 4 bases short and J 4 bases short, with 10 bases between. This CDR3 is 13 amino acids long. The CDR3 sequence: CASSVQGSDTQYF. The DNA for the CDR3 is TGTGCCAGCAGCGTCCAGGGTTCAGATACGCAGTATTTT.

The CDR3 nucleotides read TGTGCCAGCAGCCTCCAGGGGGAGACCCAGTACTTC. Amino acid sequence: CASSLQGETQYF. The chain uses TRBV7-2 and TRBJ2-5; possibly TRBD1 for D (6 bases). V dropped 5 bases and J dropped 5 bases, with 9 bases sitting between them. From germline, CDR1 is SGHTA and CDR2 FQGNSA. The CDR3 spans 12 residues.

The chain links TRBV6-1 to TRBJ1-2; D is undetermined. Trimming shortened V by 1 base and J by 6 bases, and 21 bases separated the two germline ends. The CDR3 extends over 17 amino acids. Germline CDR1 reads MNHNS; CDR2 reads SASEGT. This chain's CDR3 is CASSEGKAPSRADGYTF. The CDR3 bases are TGTGCCAGCAGTGAAGGAAAGGCCCCGTCGCGGGCGGATGGCTACACCTTC.

The rearrangement uses TRBV9 and TRBJ1-1; D is uncertain. V was clipped by 3 bases and J by 3 bases, with 12 bases between them. Germline lookup yields CDR1 SGDLS and CDR2 YYNGEE. The CDR3 sequence is 14 residues long. As DNA, the CDR3 is TGTGCCAGCAGCGGCCGTGTGGCTGACACTGAAGCTTTCTTT. Encoded protein: CASSGRVADTEAFF.

V gene TRBV11-3 combines with J gene TRBJ2-7; maybe TRBD2 (6 bases). Germline V lookup: CDR1 SGHNT, CDR2 YENEEA. Trimming cost V 5 bases and J 6 bases, with 14 bases left between them. CDR3 size: 13 residues. For the CDR3, the DNA is TGTGCCAGCAGCCCGAACCGAGCGGGCGAGCAGTACTTC. It is translated as CASSPNRAGEQYF.

This clone has only one observation. This chain joins TRBV19 and TRBJ2-7, with D possibly being TRBD1 (5 bases). V was clipped by 4 bases and J by 11 bases, with 18 bases between them. Germline CDR1 is LNHDA and CDR2 is SQIVND (reference sequence). This CDR3 region has 13 residues. CDR3 region: CASSRQGRVRKYF. The CDR3 bases are TGTGCCAGTAGTAGGCAGGGCCGCGTACGGAAGTACTTC.

The V and J genes are TRBV11-3 and TRBJ2-3, with 8 bases lining up with TRBD1. The CDR3 contains 13 residues. Looked up from germline, CDR1 is SGHNT and CDR2 is YENEEA. The ends lost 6 bases at V and 6 bases at J; junction bases unmatched: 5. The CDR3 spells CASSHRGTDTQYF. Written as DNA, the CDR3 is TGTGCCAGCAGTCACAGGGGGACGGATACGCAGTATTTT.

The V call is TRBV5-1, the J call TRBJ2-4; tentatively, D is TRBD2 (6 bases). The CDR3 totals 18 residues. The germline V and J ends were trimmed by 3 bases and 2 bases, with 21 bases remaining between them. CDR1 is SGHRS and CDR2 is YFSETQ in the germline V gene. The CDR3 here is CASSSSYKDGSTKNIQYF. The CDR3 DNA reads TGCGCCAGCAGCTCCTCTTATAAAGACGGGAGTACCAAAAACATTCAGTACTTC.

V and J are TRBV19 and TRBJ2-4; weak D call: TRBD1 (6 bases). The CDR3 consists of 14 residues. CDR1 is LNHDA, CDR2 SQIVND, per germline (reference sequence). The germline V and J ends were trimmed by 5 bases and 0 bases, with 8 bases remaining between them. In DNA, the CDR3 is TGTGCCAGTAGTCGGGACATAGCCAAAAACATTCAGTACTTC. It is translated as CASSRDIAKNIQYF. Together with reference TRBV19 and TRBJ2-4, the CDR3 gives the full variable domain: DGGITQSPKYLFRKEGQNVTLSCEQNLNHDAMYWYRQDPGQGLRLIYYSQIVNDFQKGDIAEGYSVSREKKESFPLTVTSAQKNPTAFYLCASSRDIAKNIQYFGAGTRLSVL.

V usage is TRBV13 and J usage is TRBJ1-6; TRBD1 is a possible D gene (6 bases). There are 17 residues in the CDR3. Germline V gives CDR1 PRHDT, CDR2 FYEKMQ (reference sequence). V was clipped by 0 bases and J by 5 bases, with 14 bases between them. The DNA of the CDR3 is TGTGCCAGCAGCTTAGGCCTGACAGGCTATAATAATTCACCCCTCCACTTT. Its protein product is CASSLGLTGYNNSPLHF. Using reference TRBV13 and TRBJ1-6 for the parts outside the CDR3, the full variable domain is AAGVIQSPRHLIKEKRETATLKCYPIPRHDTVYWYQQGPGQDPQFLISFYEKMQSDKGSIPDRFSAQQFSDYHSELNMSSLELGDSALYFCASSLGLTGYNNSPLHFGNGTRLTVT.

The gene calls are TRBV7-8 and TRBJ2-1, with 11 nucleotides matching TRBD2. This CDR3 is 16 amino acids long. CDR1 and CDR2 from the germline V gene are SGHVS and FQNEAQ. V lost 5 bases, J lost 6 bases, and 9 bases stayed unmatched. CDR3 sequence: CASSTLAGGPFNEQFF. The CDR3 region has the DNA TGTGCCAGCAGCACCTTAGCGGGAGGGCCGTTCAATGAGCAGTTCTTC.

This clone was observed once. V is TRBV27 and J is TRBJ2-2; TRBD2 is a possible D gene (5 bases). Germline assignment: CDR1 MNHEY and CDR2 SMNVEV (reference sequence). This CDR3 is 15 amino acids long. Deletions cut 5 bases from V and 5 bases from J, with 15 bases between. CDR3 DNA sequence: TGTGCCAGCAGTCCCACCGCGGGCAGAACCGGGGAGCTGTTTTTT. It codes for CASSPTAGRTGELFF.

This chain connects TRBV7-9 to TRBJ1-3; D not resolved. Trimming left V 5 bases short and J 0 bases short, with 14 bases between. The CDR3 spans 16 residues. Germline loops: CDR1 SEHNR, CDR2 FQNEAQ (reference sequence). CDR3 DNA sequence: TGTGCCAGCAGCGGCAGGTTGGCCGTCTCTGGAAACACCATATATTTT. Its protein product is CASSGRLAVSGNTIYF. Full variable domain (remainder filled in from reference TRBV7-9 and TRBJ1-3): DTGVSQNPRHKITKRGQNVTFRCDPISEHNRLYWYRQTLGQGPEFLTYFQNEAQLEKSRLLSDRFSAERPKGSFSTLEIQRTEQGDSAMYLCASSGRLAVSGNTIYFGEGSWLTVV.

J is TRBJ1-3 and V is TRBV11-3; no reliable D call. The CDR3 extends over 12 amino acids. With 3 bases removed from V and 11 bases from J, the gap between germline ends came to 11 bases. The V gene's germline CDR1 is SGHNT and CDR2 YENEEA. CDR3 protein: CASSFLPEAIYF. CDR3 DNA sequence: TGTGCCAGCAGCTTCCTTCCTGAGGCCATATATTTT.

The CDR3 DNA follows: TGTGCCAGCAGTCCTTCAGGTACCAATCAGCCCCAGCATTTT. This sequence encodes CASSPSGTNQPQHF. The V gene is TRBV6-5, the J gene TRBJ1-5; D gene unclear. This CDR3 contains 14 residues. Trimming stripped 5 bases from V and 3 bases from J, with 11 bases between. Germline V lookup: CDR1 MNHEY, CDR2 SVGAGI.

The chain has TRBV7-2 and TRBJ2-1; D might be TRBD2 (6 bases). CDR1 and CDR2 from the germline V gene are SGHTA and FQGNSA. The CDR3 runs 12 residues. V was trimmed by 2 bases and J by 9 bases, leaving 8 bases between them. The chain's CDR3 is CASSLQGLEQFF. The CDR3, as DNA: TGTGCCAGCAGCTTACAGGGACTTGAGCAGTTCTTC. The variable domain in full, with the rest retrieved from reference TRBV7-2 and TRBJ2-1, is GAGVSQSPSNKVTEKGKDVELRCDPISGHTALYWYRQSLGQGLEFLIYFQGNSAPDKSGLPSDRFSAERTGGSVSTLTIQRTQQEDSAVYLCASSLQGLEQFFGPGTRLTVL.

This chain connects TRBV19 to TRBJ1-1; D gene unclear. Trimming shortened V by 0 bases and J by 6 bases, and 8 bases separated the two germline ends. The germline V gene has CDR1 LNHDA and CDR2 SQIVND (reference sequence). CDR3 length: 13 amino acids. CDR3 loop: CASSIERRAEAFF. The CDR3 DNA reads TGTGCCAGTAGTATAGAGCGGCGCGCTGAAGCTTTCTTT.

V gene TRBV25-1 combines with J gene TRBJ2-3, with 9 bases identical to TRBD2. The CDR3 is 17 residues long. The germline CDR1 and CDR2 sequences are MGHDK and SYGVNS. Losses at the gene ends were 4 bases for V and 2 bases for J; bases not matched to a gene: 10. The CDR3 DNA sequence: TGTGCCAGCAGTGCCCTATGGGCGGGGGGGTTCACAGATACGCAGTATTTT. This sequence encodes CASSALWAGGFTDTQYF. The full variable domain, its missing parts supplied by reference TRBV25-1 and TRBJ2-3, is EADIYQTPRYLVIGTGKKITLECSQTMGHDKMYWYQQDPGMELHLIHYSYGVNSTEKGDLSSESTVSRIRTEHFPLTLESARPSHTSQYLCASSALWAGGFTDTQYFGPGTRLTVL.

This chain connects TRBV19 to TRBJ1-1; TRBD1 agrees at 9 bases. This CDR3 is built from 15 residues. The V segment lost 5 bases and the J segment 4 bases; nucleotides outside the gene matches: 8. Per germline, CDR1 LNHDA and CDR2 SQIVND (reference sequence). CDR3 in amino acids: CASSELATGGTEAFF. The CDR3 DNA reads as TGTGCCAGTAGTGAGCTCGCGACAGGGGGCACTGAAGCTTTCTTT.

V usage is TRBV7-9 and J usage is TRBJ2-2; no clear D gene. This CDR3 has 14 amino acids. The ends were cut back, 0 bases at V and 3 bases at J, with 5 bases in the middle. Germline V CDR1 and CDR2: SEHNR, FQNEAQ (reference sequence). The CDR3 bases are TGTGCCAGCAGCTTAGCAACAGACACCGGGGAGCTGTTTTTT. Its translation is CASSLATDTGELFF.

Regarding this clone: One end of the junction varies from germline; a read error may be responsible. The genes are TRBV7-9 and TRBJ2-1; 8 bases agree with TRBD2. Germline loops: CDR1 SEHNR, CDR2 FQNEAQ (reference sequence). CDR3 length: 17 amino acids. The CDR3: CASSLAGAGASHNEQFF. In DNA form, the CDR3 reads TGTGCCAGCAGCTTAGCCGGAGCGGGGGCCTCCCACAATGAGCAGTTCTTC.

The V gene is TRBV29-1, the J gene TRBJ2-3; D is possibly TRBD1 (5 bases). Germline assignment: CDR1 SQVTM and CDR2 ANQGSEA. Trimming took 0 bases from V and 0 from J, leaving 10 bases between them. CDR3 length: 15 residues. The CDR3 here is CSVEDQGGSTDTQYF. The CDR3 DNA follows: TGCAGCGTTGAAGATCAGGGCGGTAGCACAGATACGCAGTATTTT.

The chain couples TRBV4-1 to TRBJ2-2; D might be TRBD1 (6 bases). This CDR3 has 16 amino acids. The V end was cut by 2 bases, the J end by 6 bases, with 16 bases between. The germline V gene has CDR1 MGHRA and CDR2 YSYEKL. CDR3 sequence reads: CASSQLPPTGPGELFF. The CDR3 region has the DNA TGCGCCAGCAGCCAACTCCCGCCGACAGGTCCCGGGGAGCTGTTTTTT.

This chain connects TRBV12-5 to TRBJ1-5, with no clear D. Trimming left V 4 bases short and J 7 bases short, with 11 bases between. From germline, CDR1 is LGHNT and CDR2 FRNRAP. The CDR3 runs 13 residues. The CDR3 sequence: CASGSSRWQPQHF. DNA for the CDR3: TGTGCTAGTGGTTCCTCCCGGTGGCAGCCCCAGCATTTT.